The 31 T cell receptor beta chains presented below share a single source sample, sequenced in a study of blood T cell repertoires in COVID-19. Profiled with immunoSEQ multiplex PCR; TCRdb holds only in-frame clones, not every one. This table has some 40,000 clones, over 75% appearing once. Input material: peripheral blood. The receptors come from a human donor in a cohort sampled during active COVID-19.

The chain joins TRBV19 to TRBJ1-4, with TRBD1 matching 7 bases. The CDR3 runs to 16 residues. CDR1 LNHDA and CDR2 SQIVND come from the germline V gene (reference sequence). The V segment lost 5 bases and the J segment 3 bases; nucleotides outside the gene matches: 9. The chain's CDR3 is CASSPLDRAANEKLFF. DNA for the CDR3: TGTGCCAGTAGTCCCTTAGACAGGGCGGCTAATGAAAAACTGTTTTTT. Complete variable domain (other parts from reference TRBV19 and TRBJ1-4): DGGITQSPKYLFRKEGQNVTLSCEQNLNHDAMYWYRQDPGQGLRLIYYSQIVNDFQKGDIAEGYSVSREKKESFPLTVTSAQKNPTAFYLCASSPLDRAANEKLFFGSGTQLSVL.

The V and J genes are TRBV6-5 and TRBJ2-1; D is possibly TRBD2 (5 bases). Germline-derived CDR1 and CDR2 are MNHEY and SVGAGI. The CDR3 spans 14 residues. The V and J ends lost 0 bases and 6 bases respectively, with 9 bases between them. CDR3 in amino acids: CASSYSTKFNEQFF. The CDR3 DNA reads TGTGCCAGCAGTTACTCGACTAAATTCAATGAGCAGTTCTTC.

The chain recombines TRBV18 with TRBJ2-7, with D possibly being TRBD2 (6 bases). Looked up from germline, CDR1 is KGHSH and CDR2 is LQKENI. This CDR3 is built from 13 residues. V was pared by 1 base and J by 3 bases, with 7 bases between. CDR3 in amino acids: CASSPQGLYEQYF. CDR3 DNA: TGTGCCAGCTCACCACAGGGACTCTACGAGCAGTACTTC. Full variable domain (remainder filled in from reference TRBV18 and TRBJ2-7): NAGVMQNPRHLVRRRGQEARLRCSPMKGHSHVYWYRQLPEEGLKFMVYLQKENIIDESGMPKERFSAEFPKEGPSILRIQQVVRGDSAAYFCASSPQGLYEQYFGPGTRLTVT.

This clone has just a few counts. The chain carries TRBV15 and TRBJ1-2; D possibly corresponds to TRBD1 (5 bases). V shed 5 bases and J shed 2 bases, with 21 bases lying between them. The CDR3 is 17 residues long. Germline lookup yields CDR1 LNHNV and CDR2 YYDKDF (reference sequence). Written as DNA, the CDR3 is TGTGCCACCAGCGGGCCTAATTTGGCCAGGGCAAACTATGGCTACACCTTC. Residues: CATSGPNLARANYGYTF.

The J gene is TRBJ2-1, the V gene TRBV19; 7 nucleotides line up with TRBD1. The CDR3 consists of 12 residues. J lost 12 bases, V lost 5 bases, and 7 bases had no gene match. Germline assignment: CDR1 LNHDA and CDR2 SQIVND (reference sequence). The CDR3 sequence: CASSADREGQFF. CDR3 bases: TGTGCCAGTAGTGCCGACAGGGAAGGGCAGTTCTTC.

V usage is TRBV27 and J usage is TRBJ2-7; possibly TRBD1 for D (6 bases). The CDR3 spans 15 residues. V was clipped by 5 bases and J by 6 bases, with 20 bases between them. Germline CDR1 reads MNHEY; CDR2 reads SMNVEV (reference sequence). CDR3 amino acids: CASSGTGSGRREQYF. The CDR3 DNA reads TGTGCCAGCAGTGGAACAGGGTCCGGGCGTCGCGAGCAGTACTTC.

The chain carries TRBV21-1 and TRBJ2-1; the D segment call TRBD1 is taken from the table without a DNA check. TRBV21-1 is deemed a pseudogene. This CDR3 is 14 amino acids long. The chain's CDR3 is CASSLGTGGNEQFF. The CDR3 nucleotides are TGTGCCAGCAGCTTAGGGACAGGGGGCAATGAGCAGTTCTTC.

The rearrangement uses TRBV19 and TRBJ1-1; no reliable D call. The V end lost 2 bases, the J end lost 1 base, and 8 bases lay between the germline ends. The CDR3 runs 14 residues. CDR1 is LNHDA, CDR2 SQIVND, per germline (reference sequence). CDR3 coding DNA: TGTGCCAGTAGTATATTAGTAACGAACACTGAAGCTTTCTTT. This codes for CASSILVTNTEAFF.

V usage is TRBV4-2 and J usage is TRBJ1-1, with D perhaps matching TRBD1 (6 bases). Per the germline V gene, CDR1 is LGHNA and CDR2 is YNFKEQ. The V end was cut by 4 bases, the J end by 7 bases, with 16 bases between. The CDR3 sequence is 14 residues long. This chain's CDR3 is CASSRDLGDNEAFF. The DNA of the CDR3 is TGTGCCAGCAGCCGGGACCTAGGGGACAATGAAGCTTTCTTT.

This clone was detected only once. The chain has TRBV7-9 and TRBJ2-5; TRBD1 matches at 12 bases. The CDR3 is 15 residues long. Germline V gene sequence: CDR1 SEHNR, CDR2 FQNEAQ (reference sequence). The V gene end was trimmed by 1 base and the J gene end by 4 bases; junction bases not matched to a gene: 1. CDR3 loop: CASSLVGQGAETQYF. The CDR3, as DNA: TGTGCCAGCAGCTTAGTGGGACAGGGGGCAGAGACCCAGTACTTC. Variable domain in full (rest from reference TRBV7-9 and TRBJ2-5): DTGVSQNPRHKITKRGQNVTFRCDPISEHNRLYWYRQTLGQGPEFLTYFQNEAQLEKSRLLSDRFSAERPKGSFSTLEIQRTEQGDSAMYLCASSLVGQGAETQYFGPGTRLLVL.

As regards this clone: A junction end diverges from the germline sequence, so it may reflect a read error. V and J are TRBV12-3 or TRBV12-4 and TRBJ2-5, with D possibly matching TRBD1 (9 bases). The CDR3 length is 13 residues. CDR3 in amino acids: CASTPRGGTGLDF. CDR3 nucleotide sequence: TGTGCCAGCACCCCCCGGGGGGGGACAGGGCTCGACTTC.

This clone has only one observation. J is TRBJ2-3 and V is TRBV4-1; D possibly corresponds to TRBD1 (5 bases). This CDR3 comprises 17 residues. Germline V gene sequence: CDR1 MGHRA, CDR2 YSYEKL. V dropped 0 bases and J dropped 0 bases, with 13 bases sitting between them. The CDR3 here is CASSQEGTGASTDTQYF. CDR3 sequence (DNA): TGCGCCAGCAGCCAAGAGGGCACAGGAGCTAGCACAGATACGCAGTATTTT.

The chain carries TRBV27 and TRBJ2-7; D might be TRBD2 (5 bases). Trimming left V 3 bases short and J 2 bases short, with 11 bases between. The germline V gene encodes CDR1 MNHEY and CDR2 SMNVEV (reference sequence). The CDR3 is made up of 14 amino acids. This chain's CDR3 is CASSFGSSTYEQYF. DNA for the CDR3: TGTGCCAGCAGTTTTGGGAGTTCTACCTACGAGCAGTACTTC.

V and J are TRBV30 and TRBJ1-2; D is perhaps TRBD1 (5 bases). The CDR3 has 12 residues. Trimming removed 2 bases at V and 10 bases at J, with 14 bases between. Germline V gene lookup returns CDR1 GTSNPN and CDR2 SVGIG (reference sequence). The CDR3 reads CAWSPGGTVYTF. The CDR3 DNA reads as TGTGCCTGGAGTCCCGGGGGGACGGTCTACACCTTC.

This chain uses TRBV27 with TRBJ1-1, with D tentatively TRBD1 (6 bases). Germline CDR1 MNHEY, CDR2 SMNVEV (reference sequence). The CDR3 contains 14 residues. The ends were cut back, 2 bases at V and 4 bases at J, with 11 bases in the middle. DNA for the CDR3: TGTGCCAGCAGTTTAGCAGGGGTCGCCACTGAAGCTTTCTTT. Amino acid sequence: CASSLAGVATEAFF.

V usage is TRBV7-2 and J usage is TRBJ2-2; maybe TRBD1 (5 bases). The CDR3 has 14 amino acids. V was clipped by 4 bases and J by 1 base, with 7 bases between them. Germline V CDR1 and CDR2: SGHTA, FQGNSA. The CDR3 region is CASSSGQNTGELFF. The CDR3, as DNA: TGTGCCAGCAGCTCCGGACAGAACACCGGGGAGCTGTTTTTT.

J is TRBJ2-3 and V is TRBV13, with TRBD2 matching over 9 bases. The germline CDR1 and CDR2 sequences are PRHDT and FYEKMQ (reference sequence). The length of the CDR3 is 19 residues. V lost 4 bases and J lost 1; bases outside the gene matches: 15. CDR3 amino acids: CASSSTFGSGGTRTDTQYF. The CDR3 DNA is TGTGCCAGCAGCTCCACTTTCGGGAGCGGGGGGACTCGCACAGATACGCAGTATTTT.

CDR3 nucleotides: TGTGCCAGCAGCCCGAGACTAGCGGGGGGGCGCAATGAGCAGTTCTTC. Translation gives CASSPRLAGGRNEQFF. The genes are TRBV7-2 and TRBJ2-1; 14 bases line up with TRBD2. Germline loops: CDR1 SGHTA, CDR2 FQGNSA. Losses at the gene ends were 5 bases for V and 6 bases for J; bases not matched to a gene: 6. The CDR3 covers 16 residues.

The chain uses TRBV4-3 and TRBJ2-7; D not resolved. V was cut by 0 bases and J by 3 bases, with 9 bases left in between. The CDR3 runs to 14 residues. The germline V gene encodes CDR1 LGHNA and CDR2 YSLEER. The CDR3 DNA is TGCGCCAGCAGCCAAGAAACAGCAAACTACGAGCAGTACTTC. The encoded protein is CASSQETANYEQYF.

V gene TRBV30 combines with J gene TRBJ2-2; perhaps TRBD2 as D (5 bases). This CDR3 is 14 amino acids long. Trimming took 4 bases from V and 11 from J, leaving 20 bases between them. In germline, CDR1 is GTSNPN, CDR2 SVGIG (reference sequence). The CDR3 bases are TGTGCCTGGAAGTGGCAGGCCGGTCGGGGAGAGCTGTTTTTT. It is translated as CAWKWQAGRGELFF. The full variable domain, with the rest looked up from reference TRBV30 and TRBJ2-2, is SQTIHQWPATLVQPVGSPLSLECTVEGTSNPNLYWYRQAAGRGLQLLFYSVGIGQISSEVPQNLSASRPQDRQFILSSKKLLLSDSGFYLCAWKWQAGRGELFFGEGSRLTVL.

This chain uses TRBV29-1 with TRBJ1-1, with unresolved D. There are 15 residues in the CDR3. Germline loops: CDR1 SQVTM, CDR2 ANQGSEA. Trimming removed 4 bases at V and 1 base at J, with 16 bases between. CDR3 residues: CSVVGLGGGNTEAFF. The CDR3 DNA reads as TGCAGCGTTGTAGGACTTGGAGGCGGGAACACTGAAGCTTTCTTT.

For the CDR3, the DNA is TGCGCCAGCAGGGCTAGCGGGAGACTAGATACGCAGTATTTT. Translated, it gives CASRASGRLDTQYF. V usage is TRBV5-1 and J usage is TRBJ2-3, with 10 bases aligning to TRBD2. The germline gives CDR1 SGHRS, CDR2 YFSETQ. The CDR3 consists of 14 residues. The V gene end was trimmed by 5 bases and the J gene end by 5 bases; junction bases not matched to a gene: 5.

The CDR3 DNA sequence: TGTGCCAGCAGTTCCCGGACAGTTAACTATGGCTACACCTTC. It encodes CASSSRTVNYGYTF. The rearrangement joins TRBV6-2 or TRBV6-3 to TRBJ1-2; TRBD1 might be the D (6 bases). CDR3 length: 14 amino acids. Germline V gives CDR1 MNHEY, CDR2 SVGEGT. Trimming cost V 4 bases and J 1 base, with 10 bases left between them.

Here the CDR3 reads CASSEGRGSYNEQFF. The CDR3 DNA reads as TGTGCCAGCAGTGAAGGGAGGGGCTCCTACAATGAGCAGTTCTTC. The V and J genes are TRBV2 and TRBJ2-1, with D possibly being TRBD2 (6 bases). Germline-derived CDR1 and CDR2 are SNHLY and FYNNEI. Trimming stripped 1 base from V and 0 bases from J, with 7 bases between. The CDR3 runs 15 residues.

The chain employs TRBV7-2 and TRBJ2-6, with D possibly TRBD2 on 5 matching bases. V lost 3 bases and J 0 bases, leaving 6 bases between the germline ends. Germline loops: CDR1 SGHTA, CDR2 FQGNSA. The length of the CDR3 is 15 residues. CDR3 sequence reads: CASSFGGSGANVLTF. The CDR3 DNA reads TGTGCCAGCAGCTTCGGAGGCTCTGGGGCCAACGTCCTGACTTTC.

This clone appeared a few times. V is TRBV6-2 or TRBV6-3 and J is TRBJ2-5, with D maybe TRBD1 (5 bases). V was trimmed by 2 bases and J by 7 bases, leaving 14 bases between them. Germline V gene lookup returns CDR1 MNHEY and CDR2 SVGEGT. The CDR3 totals 14 residues. The CDR3 DNA reads as TGTGCCAGCAGTTACGTGGGTGGGGCCGGGACCCAGTACTTC. It yields the protein CASSYVGGAGTQYF.

The chain links TRBV19 to TRBJ2-3, with D possibly TRBD1 on 6 matching bases. Looked up from germline, CDR1 is LNHDA and CDR2 is SQIVND (reference sequence). Deletions cut 4 bases from V and 2 bases from J, with 16 bases between. The CDR3 has 16 amino acids. The CDR3 loop reads CASSTSGTKNTDTQYF. DNA for the CDR3: TGTGCCAGTAGTACCTCCGGGACAAAGAACACAGATACGCAGTATTTT.

The DNA of the CDR3 is TGTGCCAGCAGCCCGCCGGGACAGGGAAAAACTGAAGCTTTCTTT. Amino acids: CASSPPGQGKTEAFF. The J gene is TRBJ1-1, the V gene TRBV3-1 (or the pseudogene TRBV3-2); 9 nucleotides line up with TRBD1. The CDR3 sequence is 15 residues long. Looked up from germline, CDR1 is LGHDT and CDR2 is YNNKEL (reference sequence). J was trimmed by 5 bases and V by 4 bases; bases with no gene match: 8.

The chain couples TRBV5-1 to TRBJ2-7; D remains ambiguous. CDR1 and CDR2 (germline): SGHRS, YFSETQ. V was shortened by 0 bases and J by 4 bases, with 11 bases between the two germline ends. This CDR3 is built from 14 residues. DNA of the CDR3: TGCGCCAGCAGCTTGGGGCTAGGCGGATACGAGCAGTACTTC. Amino acids: CASSLGLGGYEQYF.

This rearrangement joins TRBV9 to TRBJ1-2; TRBD1 matches at 9 bases. There are 17 residues in the CDR3. V was clipped by 2 bases and J by 5 bases; unmatched bases: 13. Germline values: CDR1 SGDLS, CDR2 YYNGEE. CDR3 in amino acids: CASSVENIGQGKYGYTF. In nucleotides, the CDR3 is TGTGCCAGCAGCGTCGAAAACATCGGACAGGGGAAATATGGCTACACCTTC. The variable domain in full, with the rest retrieved from reference TRBV9 and TRBJ1-2, is DSGVTQTPKHLITATGQRVTLRCSPRSGDLSVYWYQQSLDQGLQFLIQYYNGEERAKGNILERFSAQQFPDLHSELNLSSLELGDSALYFCASSVENIGQGKYGYTFGSGTRLTVV.

The gene calls are TRBV30 and TRBJ1-2; TRBD1 agrees at 9 bases. The CDR3 runs to 13 residues. V was clipped by 6 bases and J by 2 bases; unmatched bases: 4. CDR1 and CDR2 (germline): GTSNPN, SVGIG (reference sequence). The CDR3 here is CACSGTGNYGYTF. DNA of the CDR3: TGTGCCTGCTCCGGGACAGGGAACTATGGCTACACCTTC.